The rows below give T cell receptor beta chains drawn from one sample of a study of CD8 T cells in ankylosing spondylitis. TCRdb independently ran MiXCR on the 5' RACE reads; one entry per CDR3 protein. The sample has about 42,000 distinct CDR3 sequences, about 4.2% seen once; the top ten hold roughly 4%. Sequenced input: blood, either unsorted or a sorted T cell fraction (not recorded which). All receptors derive from a female donor with ankylosing spondylitis or in good health (not recorded which). CDR3s include the opening cysteine and the closing phenylalanine or tryptophan. Fields, in order: V gene, D gene, J gene, clone size, CDR3 DNA, CDR3 protein. D genes are given only for firm matches. The size entry gives once, few, many, or a class for an expanded clone.

TRBV9	TRBD1	TRBJ2-1	many	TGTGCCAGCAGCGGATGGGACAGCCGTGGATCCTACAATGAGCAGTTCTTC	CASSGWDSRGSYNEQFF
TRBV9	-	TRBJ1-1	many	TGTGCCAGCAGCGTAGATCAGTCCAGTGAAGCTTTCTTT	CASSVDQSSEAFF
TRBV9	-	TRBJ2-1	many	TGTGCCAGCAGCCCATCAGGCTTCCCGGACAATGAGCAGTTCTTC	CASSPSGFPDNEQFF
TRBV9	TRBD1	TRBJ2-6	many	TGTGCCAGCAGCCATCTTCCCCGGGCAGGGGGTTCTTCTGGGGCCAACGTCCTGACTTTC	CASSHLPRAGGSSGANVLTF
TRBV9	TRBD1	TRBJ2-1	many	TGTGCCAGCAGCCCTACGGGACAGGGAGCCGCGGGGCAGTTCTTC	CASSPTGQGAAGQFF
TRBV9	TRBD1	TRBJ2-7	many	TGTGCCAGCAGTGCCGGGACAGGCTCCTTAACCGACTACGAGCAGTACTTC	CASSAGTGSLTDYEQYF
TRBV9	-	TRBJ2-2	many	TGTGCCAGCACCCCTGGAAAAGGGTCGAACACCGGGGAGCTGTTTTTT	CASTPGKGSNTGELFF
TRBV9	-	TRBJ2-1	medium-sized	TGTGCCAGCAGCGTAGGACAGGAGGTCTCGGGTGAGCAGTTCTTC	CASSVGQEVSGEQFF
TRBV9	-	TRBJ1-1	many	TGTGCCAGCAGCGCCGACCCTCACGGCAACACTGAAGCTTTCTTT	CASSADPHGNTEAFF
TRBV9	TRBD1	TRBJ2-3	many	TGTGCCAGCAGTGGACAGGGAGATAGAGGATCGTACACAGATACGCAGTATTTT	CASSGQGDRGSYTDTQYF
TRBV9	-	TRBJ2-1	many	TGTGCCAGCAGCGTAGCAGGTACGGATTCAAGCAATGAGCAGTTCTTC	CASSVAGTDSSNEQFF
TRBV9	-	TRBJ2-1	many	TGTGCCAGCAGCCCCATCGGGGGGCTTACCTACAATGAGCAGTTCTTC	CASSPIGGLTYNEQFF
TRBV9	-	TRBJ1-2	many	TGTGCCAGCAGCGTAGAGGGGGGTCTGAACTATGGCTACACCTTC	CASSVEGGLNYGYTF
TRBV9	-	TRBJ2-2	many	TGTGCCAGCAGCGTCGGCTCCACCGGGGAGCTGTTTTTT	CASSVGSTGELFF
TRBV9	-	TRBJ2-2	many	TGTGCCAGCAGGGAAGACGAGACCTCGAACACCGGGGAGCTGTTTTTT	CASREDETSNTGELFF
TRBV9	-	TRBJ2-2	many	TGTGCCAGCAGCGAGCAGACGGTGACCGGGGAGCTGTTTTTT	CASSEQTVTGELFF
TRBV9	-	TRBJ2-5	many	TGTGCCAGCAGCATAGGGGAAGAGACCCAGTACTTC	CASSIGEETQYF
TRBV9	-	TRBJ2-1	many	TGTGCCAGCAGCGTAGGAATCGGGCGCGGTTTGCCCTACAATGAGCAGTTCTTC	CASSVGIGRGLPYNEQFF
TRBV9	-	TRBJ2-7	many	TGTGCCAGCAGCCCCCGGCCGTCCGTCGTCTACGAGCAGTACTTC	CASSPRPSVVYEQYF
TRBV9	-	TRBJ2-3	few	TGTGCCAGCAGCGTAGCTGTCGGACAGCGCACAGATACGCAGTATTTT	CASSVAVGQRTDTQYF
TRBV9	TRBD1	TRBJ1-3	many	TGTGCCAGCAGCGTAGGACAGGGGGCAGGTGGAAACACCATATATTTT	CASSVGQGAGGNTIYF
TRBV9	-	TRBJ1-4	many	TGTGCCAGCAGCGTAACCCCCCAGGGGTTGGCTAATGAAAAACTGTTTTTT	CASSVTPQGLANEKLFF
TRBV9	-	TRBJ1-6	many	TGTGCCAGCAGCGCGACAACCCCTAATAATTCACCCCTCCACTTT	CASSATTPNNSPLHF
TRBV9	-	TRBJ2-1	many	TGTGCCAGCAAGGGGGGCGGTACCTACAATGAGCAGTTCTTC	CASKGGGTYNEQFF
TRBV9	TRBD2	TRBJ2-7	many	TGTGCCAGCAGCCTTGACTGGGGTCTAGCGGGGAGCGAGCAGTACTTC	CASSLDWGLAGSEQYF
TRBV9	TRBD2	TRBJ2-3	many	TGTGCCAGCAGCAGAGAAGACGGACTAGGGTTGCCAGATACGCAGTATTTT	CASSREDGLGLPDTQYF
TRBV9	-	TRBJ2-1	many	TGTGCCAGCAGCCCCTCCTACTACAATGAGCAGTTCTTC	CASSPSYYNEQFF
TRBV20-1	TRBD1	TRBJ1-5	many	TGCAGTGCTAGAGATCTTCGGACAGGGTCGGGTCAGCCCCAGCATTTT	CSARDLRTGSGQPQHF
TRBV9	TRBD1	TRBJ1-4	many	TGTGCCAGCAGCGTAGGAGCGAGGACAGGGGATGAAAAACTGTTTTTT	CASSVGARTGDEKLFF
TRBV9	-	TRBJ2-3	many	TGTGCCAGCAGCGTAGAGGGGGGACTTATTACAGATACGCAGTATTTT	CASSVEGGLITDTQYF
TRBV9	-	TRBJ1-2	many	TGTGCCAGCAGCCCAATAGCTGAGTCCTATGGCTACACCTTC	CASSPIAESYGYTF
TRBV9	-	TRBJ2-1	few	TGTGCCAGCAGCGTAGCACCCAAGTGGCGGGAGCAGTTCTTC	CASSVAPKWREQFF
TRBV9	-	TRBJ2-7	many	TGTGCCAGCAGCGTGAGCGGCACTGGGGCCGAGCAGTACTTC	CASSVSGTGAEQYF
TRBV9	-	TRBJ2-7	many	TGTGCCAGCAGCGTAGGGGGGGTTGGCGAGCAGTACTTC	CASSVGGVGEQYF
TRBV9	-	TRBJ2-2	few	TGTGCCAGCAGCTCCCTTAGGAGGAACACCGGGGAGCTGTTTTTT	CASSSLRRNTGELFF
TRBV9	-	TRBJ1-6	many	TGTGCCAGCAGCCCCTCACAGGGCGCCGGGAATTCACCCCTCCACTTT	CASSPSQGAGNSPLHF
TRBV9	-	TRBJ1-1	many	TGTGCCAGCTCCCTCGCCCCGGGCAGGGACACTGAAGCTTTCTTT	CASSLAPGRDTEAFF
TRBV9	TRBD1	TRBJ2-2	many	TGTGCCAGCAGCGTAGTGGGACAGGGGATCGGGGAGCTGTTTTTT	CASSVVGQGIGELFF
TRBV9	-	TRBJ1-3	many	TGTGCCAGCAGCGTTAGAGGAATCTCTGGAAACACCATATATTTT	CASSVRGISGNTIYF